Listed here are 13 T cell receptor beta chains from one sample, sequenced in a study of response to subunit inactivated influenza vaccine. TCRdb processed the RT-PCR reads anew with MiXCR; each CDR3 protein has one entry. Found here are hundreds of thousands of distinct CDR3 sequences, under 9% of them singletons; the top ten hold under 15%. Sequences were derived from PBMCs from blood, sampled less than 30 months after vaccination. The receptor source for this set is a man aged 50-75 years who received an inactivated influenza vaccine.

This clonotype turned up a few times. The chain has TRBV7-9 and TRBJ2-3; D may be TRBD1 (5 bases). The V and J ends lost 4 bases and 4 bases respectively, with 15 bases between them. This CDR3 region has 15 residues. Germline V CDR1 and CDR2: SEHNR, FQNEAQ (reference sequence). The CDR3 region has the DNA TGTGCCAGCAGCTCCGAAGGGGTCCAGGCAGATACGCAGTATTTT. It codes for CASSSEGVQADTQYF.

CDR3 DNA: TGTGCCAGCAGCCAAGGCGGGGGGGCTGTAGATACGCAGTATTTT. This encodes CASSQGGGAVDTQYF. The rearrangement joins TRBV3-1 to TRBJ2-3; 9 bases agree with TRBD2. Germline loops: CDR1 LGHDT, CDR2 YNNKEL (reference sequence). The CDR3 is 15 residues long. The J segment lost 5 bases and the V segment lost 1 base, leaving 4 bases of the junction unmatched.

The chain's CDR3 is CATSRDLGSYGYTF. In DNA, the CDR3 is TGTGCCACCAGCAGAGATTTGGGGAGCTATGGCTACACCTTC. The rearrangement links TRBV15 to TRBJ1-2, with D uncertain. CDR1 and CDR2 (germline): LNHNV, YYDKDF (reference sequence). Trimming left V 0 bases short and J 4 bases short, with 9 bases between. The CDR3 covers 14 residues.

In its sample, this clonotype was seen many times. The V call is TRBV7-2, the J call TRBJ1-3; TRBD1 matches at 7 bases. CDR1 is SGHTA and CDR2 is FQGNSA in the germline V gene. The CDR3 is 16 residues long. Trimming at V came to 5 bases and at J to 0 bases, leaving 7 bases not matched to a gene. The CDR3 coding sequence is TGTGCCAGCAGCCCAACAGGGGTGGGCTCTGGAAACACCATATATTTT. It specifies CASSPTGVGSGNTIYF.

The sample holds many counts of this clonotype. The chain uses TRBV28 and TRBJ1-1; no definite D call. Germline assignment: CDR1 MDHEN and CDR2 SYDVKM. The CDR3 totals 11 residues. Trimming removed 3 bases from V and 5 bases from J, with 4 bases in between. CDR3 sequence reads: CASSLITEAFF. The CDR3 coding sequence is TGTGCCAGCAGTTTGATAACTGAAGCTTTCTTT.

There are a few counts of this clonotype. The chain is built from TRBV29-1 and TRBJ2-7, with 8 nucleotides matching TRBD2. This CDR3 region has 14 residues. From germline, CDR1 is SQVTM and CDR2 ANQGSEA. The V gene end was trimmed by 4 bases and the J gene end by 6 bases; junction bases not matched to a gene: 11. CDR3 bases: TGCAGCGTTGTGGGTCCGGGAGGGGTCCGCGAGCAGTACTTC. Its protein is CSVVGPGGVREQYF.

This clonotype was seen more than once but under ten times. The J gene is TRBJ1-2, the V gene TRBV6-2 or TRBV6-3; D unclear. V lost 3 bases to trimming and J lost 7 bases, with 6 bases between them. The CDR3 runs to 11 residues. Germline assignment: CDR1 MNHEY and CDR2 SVGEGT. CDR3 coding DNA: TGTGCCAGCAGTTATATCCGTGGCTACACCTTC. It is translated as CASSYIRGYTF.

This clonotype has at least ten counts. V gene TRBV7-2 combines with J gene TRBJ2-7; D is unclear. V was pared by 1 base and J by 4 bases, with 11 bases between. This CDR3 has 14 residues. Germline lookup yields CDR1 SGHTA and CDR2 FQGNSA. In DNA, the CDR3 is TGTGCCAGCAGCTTAGTCCCAGGTCGGTACGAGCAGTACTTC. It specifies CASSLVPGRYEQYF.

This clonotype was counted between two and nine times. The chain is built from TRBV4-3 and TRBJ2-2; D remains ambiguous. The CDR3 contains 16 residues. Trimming removed 0 bases from V and 2 bases from J, with 10 bases in between. Germline assignment: CDR1 LGHNA and CDR2 YSLEER. CDR3 amino acids: CASSQESYTNTGELFF. CDR3 DNA: TGCGCCAGCAGCCAAGAATCCTATACAAACACCGGGGAGCTGTTTTTT.

The chain has TRBV12-3 or TRBV12-4 and TRBJ2-1; D unclear. The CDR3 sequence is 11 residues long. With 3 bases removed from V and 12 bases from J, the gap between germline ends came to 9 bases. This chain's CDR3 is CASSLGGPQFF. The CDR3 DNA follows: TGTGCCAGCAGTTTGGGTGGGCCGCAGTTCTTC.

There are a few counts of this clonotype. The V and J genes are TRBV3-1 and TRBJ2-2; tentatively, D is TRBD2 (6 bases). The CDR3 runs to 14 residues. V lost 4 bases and J 6 bases, leaving 12 bases between the germline ends. Germline V gene sequence: CDR1 LGHDT, CDR2 YNNKEL (reference sequence). The CDR3 here is CASSRAEGAGELFF. CDR3 in DNA: TGTGCCAGCAGCCGAGCGGAGGGTGCCGGGGAGCTGTTTTTT.

This clonotype was detected many times. The chain links TRBV29-1 to TRBJ2-1; D may correspond to TRBD1 or TRBD2 (5 bases each). The germline gives CDR1 SQVTM, CDR2 ANQGSEA. CDR3 length equals 15 residues. The germline V and J ends were trimmed by 4 bases and 4 bases, with 17 bases remaining between them. The CDR3 sequence is CSVAPSRGRYNEQFF. The DNA for the CDR3 is TGCAGCGTTGCCCCCTCCCGGGGACGATACAATGAGCAGTTCTTC.

V is TRBV5-1 and J is TRBJ2-7, with 7 bases identical to TRBD2. With 0 bases clipped from V and 6 bases from J, the junction kept 6 bases outside the gene matches. This CDR3 has 14 residues. Germline lookup yields CDR1 SGHRS and CDR2 YFSETQ. CDR3 residues: CASSLVMGGPEQYF. CDR3 DNA sequence: TGCGCCAGCAGCTTGGTTATGGGAGGGCCCGAGCAGTACTTC.